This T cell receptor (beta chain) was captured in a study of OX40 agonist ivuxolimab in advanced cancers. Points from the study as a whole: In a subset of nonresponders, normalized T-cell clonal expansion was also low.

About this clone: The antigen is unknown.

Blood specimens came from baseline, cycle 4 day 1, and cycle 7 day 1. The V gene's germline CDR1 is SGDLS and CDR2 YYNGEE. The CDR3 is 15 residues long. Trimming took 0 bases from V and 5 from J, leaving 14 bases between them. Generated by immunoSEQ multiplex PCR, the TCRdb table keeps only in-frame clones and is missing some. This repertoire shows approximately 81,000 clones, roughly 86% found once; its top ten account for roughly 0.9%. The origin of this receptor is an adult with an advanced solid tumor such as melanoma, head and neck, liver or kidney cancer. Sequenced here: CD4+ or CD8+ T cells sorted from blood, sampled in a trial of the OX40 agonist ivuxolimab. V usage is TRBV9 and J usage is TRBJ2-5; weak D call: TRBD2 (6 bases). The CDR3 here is CASSVVGLLGETQYF. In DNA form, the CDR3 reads TGTGCCAGCAGCGTAGTGGGACTCCTGGGGGAGACCCAGTACTTC.